This note documents a single T cell receptor (beta chain) sequence. What it binds is unknown. This sample was taken from a study of cytomegalovirus exposure and HLA in healthy donors. Regarding the study as a whole: Analyzed later, association rates of TCRs varied across HLA loci, with DRB1 most and HLA-C fewest. Only CMV serostatus was available as immune exposure information. When analyzed later, a missense DCLRE1C variant was found to be linked to TCR beta V- and J-gene trimming. Analysis performed later showed TCR beta chains linked to HLA being more clonally expanded than equally common others.

This PCR relied on a set of 60 Vbeta primers and 13 Jbeta primers. Assay: immunoSEQ multiplex PCR; the TCRdb copy retains only in-frame clones and omits some. The table includes around 100,000 clones, approximately 78% detected once. The CDR3 has 15 residues. Trimming removed 4 bases from V and 1 base from J, with 13 bases in between. CDR1 is LGHNA and CDR2 is YNFKEQ in the germline V gene. The receptor's source is a man aged 25-45 years in good health and CMV-seropositive. Sequenced input: PBMCs. The chain employs TRBV4-2 and TRBJ1-1; unclear D gene. CDR3: CASSLVLQANTEAFF. For the CDR3, the DNA is TGTGCCAGCAGCCTCGTACTACAAGCGAACACTGAAGCTTTCTTT.